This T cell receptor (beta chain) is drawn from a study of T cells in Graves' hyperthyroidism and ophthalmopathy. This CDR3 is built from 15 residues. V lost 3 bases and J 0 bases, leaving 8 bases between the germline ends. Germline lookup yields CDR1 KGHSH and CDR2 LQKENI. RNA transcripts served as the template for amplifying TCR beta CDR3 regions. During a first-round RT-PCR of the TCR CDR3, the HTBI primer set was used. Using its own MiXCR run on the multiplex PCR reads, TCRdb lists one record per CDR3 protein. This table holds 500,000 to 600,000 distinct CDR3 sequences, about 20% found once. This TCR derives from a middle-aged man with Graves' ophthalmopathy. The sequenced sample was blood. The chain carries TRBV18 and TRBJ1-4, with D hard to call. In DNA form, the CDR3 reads TGTGCCAGCTCACCCCAAAGCGCAACTAATGAAAAACTGTTTTTT. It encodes CASSPQSATNEKLFF.